This T cell receptor beta chain was documented in a study of T cells after yellow fever vaccination (dated by TCRdb to between 2018 and 2021). Notes on the research overall: The SMART-Seq v4 Ultra Low Input RNA kit was used to prepare libraries from fractions with low cell numbers. To track T-cell clones before and after primary and booster YFV17D yellow fever vaccination, bulk TCR alpha and beta repertoires were sequenced longitudinally. The cohort comprised two healthy male donors, one aged 18 to 29 and one aged 30 to 39 years. Blood was collected at multiple timepoints before and after primary and secondary immunization, and bulk PBMC replicates and cell subsets were isolated. What the study reported, not specific to this receptor: FACS-sorted repertoires could contain abundant contaminating clonotypes from the bulk population, so computational filtering was required. Because the study included only a couple of donors, the extent to which the findings can be generalized is limited. A small share of clonotypes occurred in both CD4 and CD8 compartments, likely arising from convergent recombination. Most clones expanded after primary vaccination were re-detected after the booster (about 95% of CD4 and approximately 88% of CD8), suggesting broad memory maintenance. Compared with the primary T-cell response, the secondary T-cell response was faster but weaker, reaching its peak on day 5 rather than on day 15.

The CDR3 numbers 15 residues from cysteine through phenylalanine. The entry retains the CDR3 DNA only, 45 bases that are in frame from base 1. CDR1 and CDR2, per the germline V gene, are MGHDK and SYGVNS. The germline ends are 17 bases apart after V is trimmed by 5 bases and J by 7 bases. The sample's treatment or condition label, in plain terms: live attenuated yellow fever vaccine strain. At each blood-draw timepoint, two biological replicates of bulk PBMCs were collected. A standard Ficoll-Paque protocol was used to isolate PBMCs from peripheral blood. RNA was extracted with TriZol from bulk PBMCs, CD4 and CD8 fractions, and dextramer-positive and dextramer-negative fractions. On this clonotype: Its antigen specificity is not known. It has no much larger one-base neighbor in the sample; base qualities were not kept.

TCR cDNA was synthesized by 5'RACE template switching, which introduced a universal primer site and unique molecular identifiers. Priming for cDNA synthesis came from both the TCR alpha and TCR beta constant segments. Library amplification used two PCR steps, and the second PCR step added sample barcodes and sequencing adapters. Libraries were sequenced on Illumina HiSeq 2500 (2x100 bp) or NovaSeq (2x150 bp). The authors' analysis ran thus. MIGEC handled demultiplexing of reads and collapsing into UMI consensus sequences, while MiXCR performed V(D)J alignment. Vaccine-responding clonotypes were identified with edgeR using replicate PBMC samples, with FDR below 0.01 and a log2 fold change above 5 up to day 15 being required. Bulk clonotypes were assigned CD4 or CD8 identity according to which sequenced CD4 or CD8 repertoire held them at higher abundance. Using fastp trimming at Q25 and MiXCR clonotype assembly, TCRdb reanalyzed the public sequencing data and kept in-frame beta chains. All rows with the same CDR3 protein become a single entry with the most common DNA and genes. The V and J calls come from TCRdb's annotation, not from the publication. Within this sample are more than 350,000 distinct CDR3 sequences, with 9.5% to 13% of them counted one time only. Of the sample, around 20% falls within the top ten clones.

The material was PBMCs, obtained on the day of the first yellow fever vaccination. The chain links TRBV25-1 with TRBJ2-2; the D segment could be TRBD2, given 5 matching bases. This receptor was taken from a man between 18 and 35 years old who received the YFV17D yellow fever vaccine. The CDR3 reads CASSPRGGVVGELFF. The bases are TGTGCCAGCAGTCCGCGAGGAGGAGTTGTCGGGGAGCTGTTTTTT.